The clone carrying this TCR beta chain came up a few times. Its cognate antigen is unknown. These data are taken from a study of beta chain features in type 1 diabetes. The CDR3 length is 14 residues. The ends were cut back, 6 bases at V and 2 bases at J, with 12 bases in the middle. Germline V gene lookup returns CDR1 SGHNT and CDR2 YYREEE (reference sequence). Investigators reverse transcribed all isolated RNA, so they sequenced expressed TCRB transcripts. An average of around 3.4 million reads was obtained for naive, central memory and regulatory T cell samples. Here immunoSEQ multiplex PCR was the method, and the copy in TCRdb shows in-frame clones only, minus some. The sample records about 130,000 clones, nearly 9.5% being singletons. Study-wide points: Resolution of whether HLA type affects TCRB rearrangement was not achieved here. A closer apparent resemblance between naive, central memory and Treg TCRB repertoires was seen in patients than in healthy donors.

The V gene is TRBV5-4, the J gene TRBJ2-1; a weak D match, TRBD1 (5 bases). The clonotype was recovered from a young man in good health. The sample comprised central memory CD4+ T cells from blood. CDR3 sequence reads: CASTPGAAYNEQFF. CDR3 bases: TGTGCCAGCACCCCTGGGGCCGCCTACAATGAGCAGTTCTTC. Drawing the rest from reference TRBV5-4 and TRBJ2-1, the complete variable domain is ETGVTQSPTHLIKTRGQQVTLRCSSQSGHNTVSWYQQALGQGPQFIFQYYREEENGRGNFPPRFSGLQFPNYSSELNVNALELDDSALYLCASTPGAAYNEQFFGPGTRLTVL.